Shown below are 12 T cell receptor beta chains from a single sample sequenced in a study of identical twins. TCRdb redid the calling of the 5' RACE reads with MiXCR, one entry per CDR3 protein. The sample has around 650,000 distinct CDR3 sequences; 7% to 7.5% are singletons. The same data also went into a second study, on yellow fever vaccine responses in identical twins.

Sample: PBMCs. These receptors were taken from a woman aged 18 to 35 in good health.

This clonotype was counted between two and nine times. The gene calls are TRBV29-1 and TRBJ2-7; 9 nucleotides agree with TRBD2. Germline CDR1 is SQVTM and CDR2 is ANQGSEA. CDR3 length: 14 residues. The V gene end was trimmed by 6 bases and the J gene end by 6 bases; junction bases not matched to a gene: 12. The CDR3 DNA is TGCAGCGTCAAATTAATAGCGGGAGTAGGCGAGCAGTACTTC. Translating it yields CSVKLIAGVGEQYF.

This clonotype was picked up many times. This sequence joins TRBV24-1 and TRBJ2-7; possibly TRBD1 for D (5 bases). V lost 4 bases to trimming and J lost 7 bases, with 16 bases between them. CDR3 length equals 14 residues. Germline V gives CDR1 KGHDR, CDR2 SFDVKD. DNA of the CDR3: TGTGCCACCAGTGAGCAGGGAAAATCCGGGGAGCAGTACTTC. Its translation: CATSEQGKSGEQYF.

There are a few counts of this clonotype. The chain links TRBV10-1 to TRBJ2-7; 11 bases match TRBD2. Germline CDR1 is WNHNN and CDR2 is SYGVQD (reference sequence). The length of the CDR3 is 15 residues. Trimming at V came to 0 bases and at J to 7 bases, leaving 5 bases not matched to a gene. The CDR3 sequence is CASSESASGRSEQYF. CDR3 nucleotide sequence: TGCGCCAGCAGTGAGTCGGCTAGCGGGAGGAGTGAGCAGTACTTC.

This clonotype came up a few times. The chain employs TRBV10-3 and TRBJ2-7, with D possibly being TRBD1 or TRBD2 (5 bases each). This CDR3 comprises 15 residues. Germline CDR1 ENHRY, CDR2 SYGVKD. Between the trimmed V and J ends, which lost 3 bases and 0 bases, there was a span of 12 bases. CDR3: CAISDSGTGSYEQYF. The DNA for the CDR3 is TGTGCCATCAGTGATTCGGGGACCGGCTCCTACGAGCAGTACTTC.

The chain has TRBV12-3 or TRBV12-4 and TRBJ2-1; a possible D gene is TRBD2 (6 bases). V was shortened by 9 bases and J by 3 bases, with 15 bases between the two germline ends. This CDR3 is built from 14 residues. DNA for the CDR3: TGTGCCAGTAAACCCGGGACTGGCTACAATGAGCAGTTCTTC. Protein sequence: CASKPGTGYNEQFF.

This clonotype was counted between two and nine times. The V gene is TRBV29-1, the J gene TRBJ2-4, with 7 bases aligning to TRBD1. The length of the CDR3 is 13 residues. The V gene's germline CDR1 is SQVTM and CDR2 ANQGSEA. The V gene end was trimmed by 4 bases and the J gene end by 4 bases; junction bases not matched to a gene: 4. CDR3 nucleotide sequence: TGCAGCGTTGCCTGGGACAGTAAAAACATTCAGTACTTC. Amino acids: CSVAWDSKNIQYF.

This clonotype was recorded a few times. V usage is TRBV27 and J usage is TRBJ1-4, with D possibly being TRBD1 (6 bases). Germline V CDR1 and CDR2: MNHEY, SMNVEV (reference sequence). This CDR3 spans 15 amino acids. The V end was cut by 4 bases, the J end by 10 bases, with 19 bases between. The CDR3: CASSSQGQAGVKLFF. The DNA of the CDR3 is TGTGCCAGCAGTTCCCAGGGGCAGGCGGGGGTAAAACTGTTTTTT. Full variable domain (rest looked up from reference TRBV27 and TRBJ1-4): EAQVTQNPRYLITVTGKKLTVTCSQNMNHEYMSWYRQDPGLGLRQIYYSMNVEVTDKGDVPEGYKVSRKEKRNFPLILESPSPNQTSLYFCASSSQGQAGVKLFFGSGTQLSVL.

At least ten counts were recorded for this clonotype. V usage is TRBV19 and J usage is TRBJ1-2, with TRBD1 matching 8 bases. The junction had 3 bases not matched to a gene; V was cut back by 5 bases and J by 7 bases. Per the germline V gene, CDR1 is LNHDA and CDR2 is SQIVND (reference sequence). This CDR3 spans 12 amino acids. The CDR3 loop reads CASSPDRAGYTF. In nucleotides, the CDR3 is TGTGCCAGTAGTCCGGACAGGGCTGGCTACACCTTC.

The gene calls are TRBV11-1 and TRBJ2-1, with 9 bases identical to TRBD2. Germline V CDR1 and CDR2: SGHAT, FQDESV (reference sequence). The ends lost 6 bases at V and 0 bases at J; junction bases unmatched: 21. The CDR3 consists of 21 residues. The CDR3 DNA is TGTGCCAGCAGTCCGGCCGGTTCGGCTAGCGGGGAAAAGAGCTCCTACAATGAGCAGTTCTTC. Residues: CASSPAGSASGEKSSYNEQFF.

CDR3 coding DNA: TGTGCCAGCAGCTCCCGGGACCTCTCATCACCCCTCCACTTT. Its protein is CASSSRDLSSPLHF. The chain has TRBV7-6 and TRBJ1-6; a weak D match, TRBD1 (5 bases). The length of the CDR3 is 14 residues. Per the germline V gene, CDR1 is SGHVS and CDR2 is FNYEAQ. The V end was cut by 4 bases, the J end by 10 bases, with 14 bases between.

This clonotype was counted at least ten times. The rearrangement uses TRBV5-1 and TRBJ2-2; D is ambiguous. Germline V lookup: CDR1 SGHRS, CDR2 YFSETQ. Trimming cost V 4 bases and J 0 bases, with 22 bases left between them. The CDR3 sequence is 19 residues long. The CDR3 DNA is TGCGCCAGCAGCCCACTTAGTGTTCTAACAGCTCCGAACACCGGGGAGCTGTTTTTT. Protein sequence: CASSPLSVLTAPNTGELFF.

This clonotype has more than one count but fewer than ten. The chain has TRBV19 and TRBJ1-5, with TRBD1 identical over 10 bases. The V gene end was trimmed by 10 bases and the J gene end by 0 bases; junction bases not matched to a gene: 6. Germline loops: CDR1 LNHDA, CDR2 SQIVND (reference sequence). This CDR3 spans 15 amino acids. This CDR3 reads CATGTGEYSNQPQHF. The CDR3 DNA sequence: TGTGCCACCGGGACAGGGGAGTATAGCAATCAGCCCCAGCATTTT.